This section outlines one T cell receptor beta chain sequence together with its context. The data were obtained in a study of blood T cell repertoires in COVID-19. Across the study: Acute and convalescent COVID-19 samples came from the United States, Italy and Spain.

Germline CDR1 reads SGHRS; CDR2 reads YFSETQ. This CDR3 contains 15 residues. The V and J ends lost 3 bases and 1 base respectively, with 10 bases between them. Produced via immunoSEQ multiplex PCR; TCRdb's table is partial and in-frame only. The table lists around 64,000 clones, 82% of them singletons. The sequencing input was peripheral blood. The V call is TRBV5-1, the J call TRBJ2-2; weak D call: TRBD1 (5 bases). The source of this sequence is a human donor in a cohort sampled during active COVID-19. In DNA, the CDR3 is TGCGCCAGCAGCTATCGACAGCTGAACACCGGGGAGCTGTTTTTT. This encodes CASSYRQLNTGELFF. Based on the CDR3 plus reference TRBV5-1 and TRBJ2-2, the full variable domain is KAGVTQTPRYLIKTRGQQVTLSCSPISGHRSVSWYQQTPGQGLQFLFEYFSETQRNKGNFPGRFSGRQFSNSRSEMNVSTLELGDSALYLCASSYRQLNTGELFFGEGSRLTVL.